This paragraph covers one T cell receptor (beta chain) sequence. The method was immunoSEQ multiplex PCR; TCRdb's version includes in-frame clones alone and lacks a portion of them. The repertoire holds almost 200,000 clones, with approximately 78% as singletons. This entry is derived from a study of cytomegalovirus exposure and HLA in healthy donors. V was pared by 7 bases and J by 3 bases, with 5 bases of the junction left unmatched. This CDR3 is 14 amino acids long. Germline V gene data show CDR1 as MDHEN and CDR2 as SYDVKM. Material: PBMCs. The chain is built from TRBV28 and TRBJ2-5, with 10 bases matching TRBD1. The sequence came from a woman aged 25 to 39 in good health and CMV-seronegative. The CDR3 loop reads CASTQTGGEETQYF. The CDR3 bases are TGTGCCAGCACCCAGACAGGGGGCGAAGAGACCCAGTACTTC.